This TCR beta chain originates from a study of T cell clones after liver transplantation. Whole-study context: Liver transplant recipients had immunosuppression withdrawal attempted within 2 years.

Unstimulated PBMCs were sorted into CD3+CD4+ and CD3+CD8+ populations. Germline V gene data show CDR1 as SGHKS and CDR2 as YYEKEE (reference sequence). This CDR3 has 15 amino acids. Note on this clone: A read error may produce the germline difference seen at one junction end.

Data came from immunoSEQ multiplex PCR; TCRdb stores just in-frame clones and leaves some out. The repertoire has 90,000 to 120,000 clones, approximately 78% of them found once; the top ten carry 0.8% to 1%. V is TRBV5-5 and J is TRBJ1-1, with D perhaps TRBD1 (5 bases). This TCR derives from a human donor who received a liver transplant. This specimen was CD4+ T cells from blood, taken before liver transplant. The CDR3: CASTLDTSLGAEAFF. The CDR3 DNA reads as TGTGCCAGCACCTTGGACACTTCGTTAGGCGCTGAAGCTTTCTTT.